This T cell receptor (beta chain) appears in the sequencing data of a study of blood T cell repertoires in COVID-19. Study-level information: Collection of acute and convalescent COVID-19 samples took place in the United States, Italy and Spain. PBMCs, B-cell-depleted T cells, or T cells were the source of the cDNA or gDNA that made up the material.

Seattle patient enrollment occurred during active infection, with longitudinal follow-up thereafter. As originally analysed: How many nucleated cells were present was estimated from reference gene primer amplification. Sequencing used immunoSEQ multiplex PCR; TCRdb keeps in-frame clones, though not all of them. The V and J calls and clone size were taken over from that table, and D and trimming were inferred from the DNA. Altogether a few hundred thousand clones are present, approximately 87% being singletons, with the ten largest covering less than 3.5%. The TCR was taken from a woman aged 25 to 39 with COVID-19, enrolled during active disease. Sequencing used peripheral blood.

The CDR3 reads CASGPWGDANQPQHF. Written as DNA, the CDR3 is TGTGCCAGTGGACCGTGGGGGGATGCAAATCAGCCCCAGCATTTT. The gene calls are TRBV19 and TRBJ1-5, with D possibly being TRBD1 (5 bases). From germline, CDR1 is LNHDA and CDR2 SQIVND (reference sequence). V dropped 8 bases and J dropped 4 bases, with 18 bases sitting between them. The CDR3 covers 15 residues.